Described below is a single T cell receptor beta chain sequence and its context. Then a second PCR, running roughly 7 to 12 cycles, was carried out with a sample-barcoded 5' primer and a J-beta primer mix. TCRdb fed the 5' RACE reads into MiXCR, producing one record per CDR3 protein. The repertoire holds almost 1 million distinct CDR3 sequences, roughly 47% seen once, with about 22% in the top ten. These data belong to a study of blood T cells in healthy people across ages. Trimming took 6 bases from V and 2 from J; bases not matched to a gene: 6. The CDR3 runs 15 residues. The chain is built from TRBV12-3 or TRBV12-4 and TRBJ2-1; 8 bases line up with TRBD2. The source of this sequence is an older woman in good health. The sample was blood. The CDR3 loop is CASRRGLDAYNEQFF. The DNA for the CDR3 is TGTGCCAGCAGGAGGGGACTAGATGCCTACAATGAGCAGTTCTTC.